One sample yielded the 10 T cell receptor beta chains listed below, sequenced in a study of cytomegalovirus exposure and HLA in healthy donors. The study ran its PCR with 60 Vbeta and 13 Jbeta primers. Clones were read by immunoSEQ multiplex PCR, and TCRdb kept only the in-frame ones, dropping some. The sample holds more than 95,000 clones; under 80% are singletons and the top ten take under 5%. The material sequenced was PBMCs. The receptors originated from a man aged 35 to 55 in good health and CMV-seropositive.

V gene TRBV4-1 combines with J gene TRBJ2-1; D is possibly TRBD1 (6 bases). The germline CDR1 and CDR2 sequences are MGHRA and YSYEKL. Trimming left V 2 bases short and J 7 bases short, with 21 bases between. This CDR3 is built from 17 residues. This chain's CDR3 is CASSQPFGAGVGNEQFF. The CDR3 region has the DNA TGCGCCAGCAGCCAACCTTTTGGGGCAGGGGTTGGAAATGAGCAGTTCTTC.

This CDR3 is CSARRLETQYF. CDR3 DNA: TGCAGTGCTAGGCGCCTGGAGACCCAGTACTTC. The rearrangement joins TRBV20-1 to TRBJ2-5, with D hard to call. With 3 bases removed from V and 5 bases from J, the gap between germline ends came to 7 bases. Germline values: CDR1 DFQATT, CDR2 SNEGSKA (reference sequence). This CDR3 spans 11 amino acids.

This clone has more than one count but fewer than ten. The J gene is TRBJ2-1, the V gene TRBV6-5; D is perhaps TRBD1 (6 bases). The germline V gene has CDR1 MNHEY and CDR2 SVGAGI. The CDR3 runs 15 residues. The V gene lost 2 bases and the J gene lost 0 bases, with 8 bases spanning the gap. CDR3 bases: TGTGCCAGCAGTTACCGGGACATCTCCTACAATGAGCAGTTCTTC. Translation: CASSYRDISYNEQFF.

The rearrangement uses TRBV9 and TRBJ1-3; 9 positions match TRBD1. V shed 3 bases, J shed 0 bases, and the junction held 4 bases outside the gene matches. The CDR3 has 16 residues. Germline V gene sequence: CDR1 SGDLS, CDR2 YYNGEE. The CDR3 loop is CASSATDRGSGNTIYF. CDR3 coding DNA: TGTGCCAGCAGCGCGACGGACAGGGGCTCTGGAAACACCATATATTTT.

The genes are TRBV7-6 and TRBJ1-2; a weak D match, TRBD1 (5 bases). V was trimmed by 5 bases and J by 7 bases, leaving 17 bases between them. This CDR3 has 14 amino acids. Germline values: CDR1 SGHVS, CDR2 FNYEAQ. CDR3 sequence (DNA): TGTGCCAGCAGCCCGAGGGGAGGGTTCATTGGCTACACCTTC. Translation: CASSPRGGFIGYTF.

The genes are TRBV5-4 and TRBJ2-3; the match to TRBD2 covers 8 bases. J was trimmed by 3 bases and V by 0 bases; bases with no gene match: 3. The CDR3 sequence is 15 residues long. Germline assignment: CDR1 SGHNT and CDR2 YYREEE (reference sequence). The CDR3 region is CASSLEAGGTDTQYF. The CDR3 coding sequence is TGTGCCAGCAGCTTGGAGGCGGGGGGTACAGATACGCAGTATTTT.

The chain uses TRBV28 and TRBJ2-7; 9 nucleotides line up with TRBD2. CDR3 length equals 18 residues. Trimming removed 5 bases from V and 6 bases from J; junction bases left unmatched: 20. Germline V gene sequence: CDR1 MDHEN, CDR2 SYDVKM. The CDR3 spells CASSPLPPGGRARGEQYF. CDR3 coding DNA: TGTGCCAGCAGTCCCCTTCCCCCCGGCGGGAGGGCCCGGGGCGAGCAGTACTTC. Using reference TRBV28 and TRBJ2-7 for the parts outside the CDR3, the full variable domain is DVKVTQSSRYLVKRTGEKVFLECVQDMDHENMFWYRQDPGLGLRLIYFSYDVKMKEKGDIPEGYSVSREKKERFSLILESASTNQTSMYLCASSPLPPGGRARGEQYFGPGTRLTVT.

J is TRBJ2-5 and V is TRBV5-1; 10 nucleotides agree with TRBD1. The CDR3 runs to 17 residues. V trimming: 1 base; J trimming: 5 bases; junction bases outside the gene matches: 11. CDR1 is SGHRS and CDR2 is YFSETQ in the germline V gene. The CDR3 protein is CASSLKGRGTGVETQYF. The CDR3 DNA reads TGCGCCAGCAGCTTGAAGGGGAGGGGGACAGGGGTCGAGACCCAGTACTTC.

In its sample, this clone was seen a few times. The chain recombines TRBV5-1 with TRBJ1-1, with a weak D call TRBD1 (6 bases). The CDR3 is 14 residues long. Germline V CDR1 and CDR2: SGHRS, YFSETQ. The V end lost 3 bases, the J end lost 7 bases, and 16 bases lay between the germline ends. The CDR3 loop is CASSSSRGLNEAFF. DNA of the CDR3: TGCGCCAGCAGCTCATCCAGGGGCCTTAATGAAGCTTTCTTT.

The rearrangement uses TRBV28 and TRBJ2-7, with 12 positions matching TRBD2. In germline, CDR1 is MDHEN, CDR2 SYDVKM. V trimming: 4 bases; J trimming: 1 base; junction bases outside the gene matches: 5. The CDR3 extends over 16 amino acids. The CDR3 DNA reads TGTGCCAGCAGTTCCCTAGCGGGAGGGCCATCCTACGAGCAGTACTTC. Translating gives CASSSLAGGPSYEQYF. Filled out from reference TRBV28 and TRBJ2-7, the complete variable domain reads DVKVTQSSRYLVKRTGEKVFLECVQDMDHENMFWYRQDPGLGLRLIYFSYDVKMKEKGDIPEGYSVSREKKERFSLILESASTNQTSMYLCASSSLAGGPSYEQYFGPGTRLTVT.